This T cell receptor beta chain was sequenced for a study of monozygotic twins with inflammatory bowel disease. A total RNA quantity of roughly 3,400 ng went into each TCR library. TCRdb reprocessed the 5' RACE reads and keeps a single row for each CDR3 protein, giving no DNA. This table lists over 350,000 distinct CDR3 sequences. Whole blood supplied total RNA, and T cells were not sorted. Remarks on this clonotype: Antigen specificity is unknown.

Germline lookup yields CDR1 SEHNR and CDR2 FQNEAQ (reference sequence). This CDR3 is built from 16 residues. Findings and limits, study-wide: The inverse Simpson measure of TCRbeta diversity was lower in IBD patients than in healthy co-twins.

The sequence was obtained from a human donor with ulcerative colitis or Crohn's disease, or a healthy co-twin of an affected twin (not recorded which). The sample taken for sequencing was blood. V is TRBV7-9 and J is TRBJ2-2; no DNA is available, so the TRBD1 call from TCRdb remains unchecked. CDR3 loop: CASSFYDRSRAGELFF.